This T cell receptor (beta chain) was captured by sequencing in a study of blood T cell repertoires in COVID-19. TCRdb keeps only in-frame clones here, not all; method: immunoSEQ multiplex PCR. The sample lists 300,000 or so clones, around 88% occurring once. This CDR3 contains 13 residues. Sequencing was carried out using peripheral blood. The TCR was taken from a woman aged 50 to 60 with acute or convalescent COVID-19. The chain has TRBV12-1 and TRBJ2-1; the table's D call, TRBD2, has no DNA check behind it. TRBV12-1 is an annotated pseudogene. This CDR3 is CASSPAGFHEQFF. The CDR3, as DNA: TGTGCCAGCAGCCCTGCGGGGTTCCATGAGCAGTTCTTC.